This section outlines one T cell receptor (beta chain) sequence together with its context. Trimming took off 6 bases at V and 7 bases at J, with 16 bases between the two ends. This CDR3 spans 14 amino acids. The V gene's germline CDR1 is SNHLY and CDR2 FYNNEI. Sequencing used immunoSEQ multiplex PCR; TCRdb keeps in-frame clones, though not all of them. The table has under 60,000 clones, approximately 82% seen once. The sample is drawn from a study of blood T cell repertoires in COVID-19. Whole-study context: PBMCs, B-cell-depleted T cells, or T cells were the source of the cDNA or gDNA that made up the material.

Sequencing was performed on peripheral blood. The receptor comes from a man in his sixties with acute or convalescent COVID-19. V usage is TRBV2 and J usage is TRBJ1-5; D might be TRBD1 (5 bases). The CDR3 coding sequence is TGTGCCAGCAGGAATGGGGGGAACGGACAGCCCCAGCATTTT. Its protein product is CASRNGGNGQPQHF.